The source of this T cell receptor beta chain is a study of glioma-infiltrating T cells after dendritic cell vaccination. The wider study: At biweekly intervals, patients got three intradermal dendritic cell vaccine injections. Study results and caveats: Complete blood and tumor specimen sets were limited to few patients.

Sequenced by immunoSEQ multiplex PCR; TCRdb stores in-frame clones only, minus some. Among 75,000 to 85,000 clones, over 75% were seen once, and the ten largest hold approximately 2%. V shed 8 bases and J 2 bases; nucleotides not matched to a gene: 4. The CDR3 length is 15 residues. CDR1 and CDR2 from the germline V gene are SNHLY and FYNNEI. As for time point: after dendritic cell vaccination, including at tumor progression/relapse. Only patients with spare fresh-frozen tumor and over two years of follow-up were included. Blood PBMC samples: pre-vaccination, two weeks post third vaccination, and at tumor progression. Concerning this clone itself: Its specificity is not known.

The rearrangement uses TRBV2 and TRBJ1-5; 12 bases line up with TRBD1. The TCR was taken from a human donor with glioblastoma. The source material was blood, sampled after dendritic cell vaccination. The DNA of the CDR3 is TGTGCCAGCGGGGGGACAGGGGGCGGCAATCAGCCCCAGCATTTT. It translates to CASGGTGGGNQPQHF.